A single sample is the source of the 14 T cell receptor beta chains below, sequenced in a study of breast tumors, draining lymph nodes, adjacent tissues (TCRdb year 2016). Lymph node samples were obtained from the axillary draining lymph nodes of breast cancer patients. The protocol used for the library was multiplex PCR. For sequencing, an Illumina HiSeq 2000 was employed. TCRdb reran the public reads through fastp at Q25 and MiXCR, keeping productive beta chains. All rows with the same CDR3 protein become a single entry with the most common DNA and genes. In this sample the table shows 200,000 to 300,000 distinct CDR3 sequences, over 30% of which occur a single time. Roughly 1.1% of the sample rests with the top ten. Sequencing was carried out using axillary lymph node tissue. The receptors shown here come from a female donor with breast cancer. Some clones in this sample may be carry-over from other donors' samples.

On this clonotype: A much larger clone lies a single base off, so this may be a read error. V gene TRBV6-5 combines with J gene TRBJ1-2, with 8 positions matching TRBD1. The junction had 9 bases not matched to a gene; V was cut back by 8 bases and J by 4 bases. Germline V CDR1 and CDR2: MNHEY, SVGAGI. CDR3 length: 14 amino acids. CDR3: CASGKQGVGYGYTF. The CDR3, as DNA: TGTGCCAGCGGAAAACAGGGGGTCGGCTATGGCTACACCTTC.

This clonotype came up many times. J is TRBJ2-3 and V is TRBV6-5; TRBD2 aligns across 10 bases. The V and J ends lost 6 bases and 5 bases, in that order; junction bases with no gene match: 14. The CDR3 runs to 17 residues. CDR1 and CDR2 from the germline V gene are MNHEY and SVGAGI. The CDR3 bases are TGTGCCAGCAGCCCTACCCGGACTAGCGGTTGGAGAGATACGCAGTATTTT. It translates to CASSPTRTSGWRDTQYF.

This clonotype has a count of ten or more. The rearrangement joins TRBV5-8 to TRBJ2-1; D possibly corresponds to TRBD2 (5 bases). V lost 1 base and J lost 7, with 6 bases in between. CDR3 size: 12 residues. Per the germline V gene, CDR1 is SGHTS and CDR2 is YDEGEE. The CDR3, as DNA: TGTGCCAGCAGCTTGCCGGGGAATGAGCAGTTCTTC. Translated: CASSLPGNEQFF. The full variable domain, rest sourced from reference TRBV5-8 and TRBJ2-1, is EAGVTQSPTHLIKTRGQQATLRCSPISGHTSVYWYQQALGLGLQFLLWYDEGEERNRGNFPPRFSGRQFPNYSSELNVNALELEDSALYLCASSLPGNEQFFGPGTRLTVL.

In its sample, this clonotype was seen many times. The J gene is TRBJ2-7, the V gene TRBV19, with 10 positions matching TRBD1. The CDR3 length is 16 residues. Germline CDR1 and CDR2: LNHDA and SQIVND (reference sequence). The V gene end was trimmed by 6 bases and the J gene end by 5 bases; junction bases not matched to a gene: 13. This chain's CDR3 is CASRPLGTGDLDEQYF. The CDR3 DNA reads TGTGCCAGTAGACCTCTCGGGACAGGGGATCTAGACGAGCAGTACTTC.

This clonotype was seen at least ten times. V usage is TRBV5-4 and J usage is TRBJ2-1, with TRBD2 matching 7 bases. V dropped 0 bases and J dropped 7; count of bases not matched to a gene: 10. Germline V CDR1 and CDR2: SGHNT, YYREEE (reference sequence). The CDR3 covers 16 residues. This CDR3 is CASSLGAGVGSNEQFF. CDR3 nucleotide sequence: TGTGCCAGCAGCTTGGGGGCGGGAGTGGGATCTAATGAGCAGTTCTTC. Full variable domain (rest looked up from reference TRBV5-4 and TRBJ2-1): ETGVTQSPTHLIKTRGQQVTLRCSSQSGHNTVSWYQQALGQGPQFIFQYYREEENGRGNFPPRFSGLQFPNYSSELNVNALELDDSALYLCASSLGAGVGSNEQFFGPGTRLTVL.

This chain joins TRBV19 and TRBJ2-7; D uncertain. Germline V gene data show CDR1 as LNHDA and CDR2 as SQIVND (reference sequence). This CDR3 comprises 16 residues. Deletions cut 1 base from V and 0 bases from J, with 13 bases between. CDR3 in amino acids: CASSIGAGFLSYEQYF. The DNA of the CDR3 is TGTGCCAGTAGTATAGGGGCCGGGTTCCTCTCCTACGAGCAGTACTTC.

This clonotype has more than one count but fewer than ten. The chain carries TRBV28 and TRBJ2-7, with D perhaps matching TRBD1 (6 bases). Trimming stripped 7 bases from V and 0 bases from J, with 13 bases between. The germline V gene has CDR1 MDHEN and CDR2 SYDVKM. CDR3 length: 14 amino acids. The CDR3, as DNA: TGTGCCAGCATTCGACAGGCGAGCTCCTACGAGCAGTACTTC. Translation gives CASIRQASSYEQYF.

This clonotype was recorded at least ten times. This rearrangement joins TRBV12-3 or TRBV12-4 to TRBJ2-5; no reliable D call. This CDR3 region has 18 residues. V lost 1 base and J 3 bases, leaving 21 bases between the germline ends. The CDR3 sequence: CASSLDVGFSRVKETQYF. The CDR3 DNA reads as TGTGCCAGCAGTTTAGATGTGGGATTCAGTCGGGTCAAAGAGACCCAGTACTTC.

The V call is TRBV9, the J call TRBJ2-7; 8 bases map to TRBD2. The CDR3 spans 17 residues. V shed 3 bases, J shed 0 bases, and the junction held 11 bases outside the gene matches. The germline V gene encodes CDR1 SGDLS and CDR2 YYNGEE. The CDR3: CASSAPLGGGNSYEQYF. The CDR3, as DNA: TGTGCCAGCAGCGCGCCTTTGGGCGGGGGGAACTCCTACGAGCAGTACTTC.

In the case of this clonotype: Relative to the germline gene, one junction end is altered; a read error may explain this. The chain joins TRBV28 to TRBJ1-5, with 7 positions matching TRBD1. Germline CDR1 and CDR2: MDHEN and SYDVKM. The CDR3 totals 16 residues. DNA for the CDR3: TGTGACAGCAGTGACCCGGGACAGTATAGCAATCAGCCCCAGCATTTT. This gives the protein CDSSDPGQYSNQPQHF.

This clonotype was recorded at least ten times. This sequence joins TRBV15 and TRBJ1-3; TRBD1 aligns across 8 bases. In germline, CDR1 is LNHNV, CDR2 YYDKDF (reference sequence). The trim removed 2 bases at V and 1 base at J, leaving 4 bases unmatched. The CDR3 has 16 residues. The CDR3 DNA reads as TGTGCCACCAGCAGACCTACAGGGGGGTCTGGAAACACCATATATTTT. Its translation is CATSRPTGGSGNTIYF.

For this clonotype: A clone one base away is much larger, so this may be a read error. Because it lacks the conserved phenylalanine or tryptophan at the end, this CDR3 is likely a read error. This sequence joins TRBV7-2 and TRBJ2-1; 7 nucleotides line up with TRBD1. CDR1 SGHTA and CDR2 FQGNSA come from the germline V gene. The CDR3 extends over 13 amino acids. V gave up 5 bases and J gave up 6 bases; unmatched junction bases: 4. CDR3 loop: CASSPGTVNEQFL. Written as DNA, the CDR3 is TGTGCCAGCAGCCCCGGGACAGTCAATGAGCAGTTCCTC.

For this clonotype: A read error is possible here, since a much larger clone lies one base away. The J gene is TRBJ2-1, the V gene TRBV19; D not certain. The CDR3 is 15 amino acids. Germline CDR1 reads LNHDA; CDR2 reads SQIVND (reference sequence). The CDR3, as DNA: TGTGCCAGTAGTATCATCTCAACCTCCTACAATGAGCGGTTCTTC. Translation gives CASSIISTSYNERFF.

As for this clonotype: With a much larger clone just one base away, this may be a read error. The chain recombines TRBV19 with TRBJ2-1; 10 bases are a match to TRBD2. The CDR3 has 15 residues. Germline CDR1 LNHDA, CDR2 SQIVND (reference sequence). In DNA form, the CDR3 reads TGTGCCAGTAGTATCTCGAGCGGGAGGGCTGATGAGCAGCTCTTC. Translated: CASSISSGRADEQLF.